The rows below give T cell receptor beta chains drawn from one sample of a study of vaccination and CD4 T cells after COVID-19. Their recognized antigens are unknown. TCRdb used MiXCR to reprocess the PCR reads, holding one entry per CDR3 protein. The data hold around 20,000 distinct CDR3 sequences, with 45% to 60% observed a single time. Source material: CD4+ T cells from blood, cultured in vitro. The receptor set was obtained from a human donor who had recovered from COVID-19. Each CDR3 is given with its conserved first and last residue. Fields, in order: V gene, clone size, D gene, J gene, CDR3 protein, CDR3 DNA. A D gene is named only where the DNA matches it firmly. Clone size, where shown, is once, few, many, or a class for clones that have expanded.

>TRBV5-4|few|NA|TRBJ1-2
CASSLDLINYGYTF
TGTGCCAGCAGCTTGGATCTGATAAACTATGGCTACACCTTC
>TRBV5-1|NA|TRBD1|TRBJ2-7
CASSSGQGWHYEQYF
TGCGCCAGCAGCTCCGGACAGGGTTGGCATTACGAGCAGTACTTC
>TRBV7-2|NA|NA|TRBJ2-5
CASSLLWGQETQYF
TGTGCCAGCAGCCTACTGTGGGGCCAAGAGACCCAGTACTTC
>TRBV6-2/TRBV6-3|few|NA|TRBJ2-5
CASSTGTPSKTQYF
TGTGCCAGCAGTACCGGGACGCCCTCGAAGACCCAGTACTTC
>TRBV6-5|NA|TRBD2|TRBJ2-4
CASSYRTSGALSKNIQYF
TGTGCCAGCAGTTACCGGACTAGCGGGGCCTTATCCAAAAACATTCAGTACTTC
>TRBV6-1|NA|TRBD2|TRBJ2-1
CASRRELAGVSYNEQFF
TGTGCCAGCAGGAGGGAACTAGCGGGGGTCTCCTACAATGAGCAGTTCTTC
>TRBV6-1|NA|NA|TRBJ2-6
CASRLPGANVLTF
TGTGCCAGCAGACTCCCTGGGGCCAACGTCCTGACTTTC
>TRBV21-1|NA|NA|TRBJ1-2
CASSKALYRGLTYGYTF
TGTGCCAGCAGCAAAGCACTATACAGGGGGCTCACCTATGGCTACACCTTC
>TRBV27|NA|TRBD2|TRBJ2-7
CASSLDPSGRVGEQYF
TGTGCCAGCAGTTTAGACCCTAGCGGGAGGGTTGGCGAGCAGTACTTC
>TRBV6-1|NA|NA|TRBJ1-6
CASSRSSPLHF
TGTGCCAGCAGTCGGAGTTCACCCCTCCACTTT
>TRBV20-1|once|NA|TRBJ2-7
CSASKGDVSYEQYF
TGCAGTGCTAGTAAGGGGGACGTATCTTACGAGCAGTACTTC
>TRBV5-4|NA|NA|TRBJ2-3
CASSLGGPSTDTQYF
TGTGCCAGCAGCTTGGGGGGCCCTAGCACAGATACGCAGTATTTT
>TRBV21-1|NA|NA|TRBJ2-2
CASSKDRDTGELFF
TGTGCCAGCAGCAAAGACAGGGACACCGGGGAGCTGTTTTTT
>TRBV20-1|NA|TRBD2|TRBJ2-3
CSARGPGLSKDTQYF
TGCAGTGCTAGAGGTCCGGGACTATCGAAAGATACGCAGTATTTT
>TRBV7-9|NA|TRBD1|TRBJ2-7
CASSLYPGGAYEQYF
TGTGCCAGCAGCTTATACCCAGGGGGAGCCTACGAGCAGTACTTC
>TRBV7-9|few|NA|TRBJ2-3
CASSQNTQYF
TGTGCCAGCAGCCAAAATACGCAGTATTTT
>TRBV24-1|NA|NA|TRBJ1-5
CATSAFLEGPQHF
TGTGCCACCAGTGCCTTCCTAGAGGGGCCCCAGCATTTT
>TRBV2|NA|NA|TRBJ2-1
CASLDVLGAYNEQFF
TGTGCCAGCCTCGACGTCCTTGGGGCCTACAATGAGCAGTTCTTC
>TRBV28|NA|NA|TRBJ2-4
CASSSSGLSGNIQYF
TGTGCCAGCAGTTCCTCAGGGCTTTCGGGAAACATTCAGTACTTC
>TRBV15|few|NA|TRBJ2-5
CATSRRGPGQETQYF
TGTGCCACCAGCAGAAGAGGTCCAGGGCAAGAGACCCAGTACTTC
>TRBV7-2|NA|NA|TRBJ2-7
CASSYITSSYEQYF
TGTGCCAGCAGCTACATAACTAGCTCCTACGAGCAGTACTTC
>TRBV28|once|TRBD1|TRBJ2-6
CASSALQGLYLLAGANVLTF
TGTGCCAGCAGTGCTCTACAGGGGTTGTATCTTCTAGCTGGGGCCAACGTCCTGACTTTC
>TRBV6-5|NA|NA|TRBJ2-6
CASSYQGSGANVLTF
TGTGCCAGCAGTTACCAAGGCTCTGGGGCCAACGTCCTGACTTTC
>TRBV19|NA|NA|TRBJ1-5
CASSLQRAGRQPQHF
TGTGCCAGTAGCCTCCAGCGGGCAGGAAGGCAGCCCCAGCATTTT
>TRBV20-1|NA|TRBD2|TRBJ2-3
CSARSPFRGGTTDTQYF
TGCAGTGCTAGATCCCCATTTCGGGGGGGGACCACAGATACGCAGTATTTT
>TRBV18|NA|NA|TRBJ2-7
CASSPAGAGYEQYF
TGTGCCAGCTCACCAGCGGGGGCGGGCTACGAGCAGTACTTC
>TRBV9|NA|NA|TRBJ2-4
CASSVGTENIQYF
TGTGCCAGCAGCGTAGGGACAGAAAACATTCAGTACTTC
>TRBV6-5|NA|NA|TRBJ2-1
CASSYTYNEQFF
TGTGCCAGCAGTTACACGTACAATGAGCAGTTCTTC
>TRBV6-5|NA|NA|TRBJ1-6
CASSYSQANSPLHF
TGTGCCAGCAGTTACTCCCAGGCTAATTCACCCCTCCACTTT
>TRBV12-3/TRBV12-4|few|NA|TRBJ2-3
CASSSLLSSDTQYF
TGTGCCAGCAGTTCTCTACTCTCCTCAGATACGCAGTATTTT
>TRBV7-8|NA|NA|TRBJ2-5
CASSLLGLGETQYF
TGTGCCAGCAGCCTACTGGGGTTGGGGGAGACCCAGTACTTC
>TRBV6-1|NA|NA|TRBJ1-1
CASSFSRQNTEAFF
TGTGCCAGCAGCTTTAGTCGGCAGAACACTGAAGCTTTCTTT
>TRBV20-1|few|TRBD1|TRBJ1-6
CSANRDSDSPLHF
TGCAGTGCTAACCGGGACAGTGATTCACCCCTCCACTTT
>TRBV7-8|NA|TRBD1|TRBJ2-7
CASSQRDRRYEQYF
TGTGCCAGCAGCCAACGGGACAGGAGATACGAGCAGTACTTC
>TRBV11-3|few|NA|TRBJ2-3
CASSGGENTDTQYF
TGTGCCAGCAGCGGGGGTGAGAACACAGATACGCAGTATTTT
>TRBV19|few|TRBD1|TRBJ1-5
CARPKPRDSNQPQHF
TGTGCCAGGCCGAAGCCCCGGGACAGTAATCAGCCCCAGCATTTT